A selection of T cell receptor beta chains follows, all from one sample in a study of read filtering for tumor transcriptome and immune sequencing. TCRdb re-called the reads through MiXCR, storing one row per CDR3 protein. Of fewer than 25,000 distinct CDR3 sequences listed, less than 25% are singletons. Sequencing used a population of CD138-negative cells sorted from bone marrow. Receptor source: a donor aged 40 or over with multiple myeloma. CDR3s include the opening cysteine and the closing phenylalanine or tryptophan. D genes are given only for firm matches. A clone size is listed for some rows: how often the clone was seen (once, few, many), or a class if it is expanded.

d_call | cdr3_length | j_call | clone_size | v_call | cdr3_nt | cdr3_aa
- | 12 | TRBJ1-5 | many | TRBV29-1 | TGCAGCGCTCAAGGGGACAATCAGCCCCAGCATTTT | CSAQGDNQPQHF
TRBD2 | 15 | TRBJ2-1 | medium-sized | TRBV3-1 | TGTGCCAGCAGCCAAGGGATAGCGGGGTACAATGAGCAGTTCTTC | CASSQGIAGYNEQFF
TRBD1 | 17 | TRBJ1-6 | many | TRBV20-1 | TGCAGTGCTAGAGACGCAAGGAGGGACAGGGATAATTCACCCCTCCACTTT | CSARDARRDRDNSPLHF
- | 13 | TRBJ2-1 | many | TRBV29-1 | TGCAGCGTACCAGGGGGGGGTTACAATGAGCAGTTCTTC | CSVPGGGYNEQFF
TRBD2 | 14 | TRBJ2-4 | many | TRBV20-1 | TGCAGTGCGGGAATAGCGGGAGGTGGAAACATTCAGTACTTC | CSAGIAGGGNIQYF
- | 15 | TRBJ1-1 | - | TRBV7-2 | TGTGCCAGCAGACGCGGTAACAGGGAAGGGGCTGAAGCTTTCTTT | CASRRGNREGAEAFF
TRBD2 | 15 | TRBJ2-7 | many | TRBV3-1 | TGTGCCAGCAGCCAAGAGTTAGCGGGGCCCTACGAGCAGTACTTC | CASSQELAGPYEQYF
TRBD1 | 14 | TRBJ2-7 | many | TRBV3-1 | TGTGCCAGCAGCGACGGACAGGGGTCCTACGAGCAGTACTTC | CASSDGQGSYEQYF
- | 13 | TRBJ1-4 | many | TRBV20-1 | TGCAGTGCTAGGCGGTACGGTAATGAAAAACTGTTTTTT | CSARRYGNEKLFF
TRBD2 | 14 | TRBJ2-1 | - | TRBV12-5 | TGTGCTAGTGGTTCAGCGGGAGGGCCCTGGGAGCAGTTCTTC | CASGSAGGPWEQFF
- | 15 | TRBJ2-3 | medium-sized | TRBV10-3 | TGTGCCATCAGGCTTGGCGTGTTCGGCACAGATACGCAGTATTTT | CAIRLGVFGTDTQYF
TRBD2 | 14 | TRBJ2-7 | many | TRBV20-1 | TGCAGTGCTAGCCGCGGGACTAGCGGCCACGAGCAGTACTTC | CSASRGTSGHEQYF
TRBD1 | 15 | TRBJ2-2 | - | TRBV20-1 | TGCAGTGCTAGAGAGGGTGGGACAGGGGCCGGGGAGCCGTTTTTT | CSAREGGTGAGEPFF
- | 15 | TRBJ2-7 | many | TRBV6-1 | TGTGCCAGCAGTCCCACACAGGGGGGGAGGTACGAGCAGTACTTC | CASSPTQGGRYEQYF
TRBD2 | 17 | TRBJ2-3 | many | TRBV20-1 | TGCAGTGCTAGAGATCCGATGTTAGCGGGAGTAGTGGATACGCAGTATTTT | CSARDPMLAGVVDTQYF
TRBD1 | 14 | TRBJ2-7 | - | TRBV3-1 | TGCGCCAGCAGCACTCGGACAGGGAGCTACGGGCAGTGCTTC | CASSTRTGSYGQCF